The clone carrying this T cell receptor (beta chain) was observed at least ten times. Antigen specificity is unknown. CD45RO-negative CD8 cells positively selected for CCR7 made up the naive population, which excluded terminally differentiated effector memory CD45RA+ cells. The data were produced by immunoSEQ multiplex PCR, yet TCRdb's version contains in-frame clones alone and is incomplete. The table has almost 700,000 clones, about 91% seen once; the top ten hold approximately 22%. The source of the sample is a study of shared clonotypes between healthy human individuals. The study's findings and limits: All-four-donor shared clonotypes had higher generation probabilities than non-shared clonotypes did. Limited genetic and exposure-history diversity came from having few donors.

Trimming left V 1 base short and J 4 bases short, with 8 bases between. Germline CDR1 is MNHNS and CDR2 is SASEGT. This CDR3 comprises 15 residues. The V and J genes are TRBV6-1 and TRBJ2-6; TRBD1 is a possible D gene (6 bases). This receptor was obtained from a man aged 30 to 39 in good health. Sequencing input: naive CD8+ T cells sorted from blood. The CDR3 region has the DNA TGTGCCAGCAGTGAAGGGACAGCGGGGGCCAACGTCCTGACTTTC. It yields the protein CASSEGTAGANVLTF.